This T cell receptor (beta chain) was documented in a study of cytomegalovirus exposure and HLA in healthy donors. Findings and limits, study-wide: Both high specificity and high sensitivity reportedly marked the classifier's diagnosis of cytomegalovirus status. Through in vitro validation, a few CMV-associated chains were shown to be specific for CMV antigens. Cytomegalovirus association was assigned to 150 to 200 TCR beta chains.

This clone has only one observation. What it binds is unknown. Sequencing used immunoSEQ multiplex PCR; TCRdb keeps in-frame clones, though not all of them. The data contain about 98,000 clones, about 88% of them seen just once; the ten biggest clones take up about 6.5%. This CDR3 spans 14 amino acids. Looked up from germline, CDR1 is MNHEY and CDR2 is SVGAGI. With 7 bases clipped from V and 5 bases from J, the junction kept 9 bases outside the gene matches. This clonotype was sampled from a man aged 18-30 years in good health and CMV-seropositive. The source material was PBMCs. The chain uses TRBV6-5 and TRBJ1-1, with TRBD1 identical over 8 bases. Here the CDR3 reads CASTQGAGGTEAFF. The CDR3 region has the DNA TGTGCCAGCACCCAGGGGGCGGGGGGGACTGAAGCTTTCTTT.